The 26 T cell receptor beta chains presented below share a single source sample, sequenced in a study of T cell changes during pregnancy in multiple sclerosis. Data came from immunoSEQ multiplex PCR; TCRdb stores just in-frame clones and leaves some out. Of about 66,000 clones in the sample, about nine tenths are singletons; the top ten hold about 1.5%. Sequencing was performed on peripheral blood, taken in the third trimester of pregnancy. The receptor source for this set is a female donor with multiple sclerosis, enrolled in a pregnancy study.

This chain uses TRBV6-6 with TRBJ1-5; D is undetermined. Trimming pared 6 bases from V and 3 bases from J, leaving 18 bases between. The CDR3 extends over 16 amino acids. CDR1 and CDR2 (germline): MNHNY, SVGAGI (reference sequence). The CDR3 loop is CASSHGVGRYNQPQHF. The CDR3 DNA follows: TGTGCCAGCAGCCATGGGGTGGGGAGGTACAATCAGCCCCAGCATTTT.

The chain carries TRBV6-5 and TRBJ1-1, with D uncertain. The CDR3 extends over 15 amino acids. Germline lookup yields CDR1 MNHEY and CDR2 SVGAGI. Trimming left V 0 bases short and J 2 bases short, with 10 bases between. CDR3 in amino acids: CASSYSGNSNTEAFF. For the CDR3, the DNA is TGTGCCAGCAGTTACTCGGGCAACAGTAACACTGAAGCTTTCTTT.

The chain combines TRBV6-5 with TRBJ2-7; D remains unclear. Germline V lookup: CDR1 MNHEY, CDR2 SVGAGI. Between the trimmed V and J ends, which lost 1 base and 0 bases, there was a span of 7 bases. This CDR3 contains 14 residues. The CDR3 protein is CASSYYVSSYEQYF. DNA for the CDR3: TGTGCCAGCAGTTACTACGTCAGCTCCTACGAGCAGTACTTC.

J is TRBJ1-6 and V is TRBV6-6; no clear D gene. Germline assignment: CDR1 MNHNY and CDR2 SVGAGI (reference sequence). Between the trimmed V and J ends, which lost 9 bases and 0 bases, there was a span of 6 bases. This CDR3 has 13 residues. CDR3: CASKSSYNSPLHF. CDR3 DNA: TGTGCCAGTAAGAGCTCCTATAATTCACCCCTCCACTTT.

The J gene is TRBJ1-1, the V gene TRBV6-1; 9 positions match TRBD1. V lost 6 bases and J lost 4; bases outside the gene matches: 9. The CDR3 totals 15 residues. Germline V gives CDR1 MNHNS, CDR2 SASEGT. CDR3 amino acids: CASSLDGTGPTEAFF. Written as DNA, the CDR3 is TGTGCCAGCAGCCTAGACGGGACAGGGCCCACTGAAGCTTTCTTT.

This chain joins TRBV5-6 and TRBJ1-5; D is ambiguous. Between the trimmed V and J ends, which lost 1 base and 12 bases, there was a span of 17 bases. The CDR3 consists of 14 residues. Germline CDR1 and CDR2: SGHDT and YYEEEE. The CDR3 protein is CASSLWTRRKNQHF. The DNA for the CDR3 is TGTGCCAGCAGCTTGTGGACTCGACGCAAGAACCAGCATTTT.

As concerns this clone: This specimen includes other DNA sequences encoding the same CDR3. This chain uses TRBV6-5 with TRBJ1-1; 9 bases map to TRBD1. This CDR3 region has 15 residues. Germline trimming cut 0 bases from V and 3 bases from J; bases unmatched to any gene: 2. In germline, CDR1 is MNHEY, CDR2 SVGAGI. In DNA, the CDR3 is TGTGCCAGCAGTTACTCCAGGACAGGGGACACTGAAGCTTTCTTT. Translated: CASSYSRTGDTEAFF.

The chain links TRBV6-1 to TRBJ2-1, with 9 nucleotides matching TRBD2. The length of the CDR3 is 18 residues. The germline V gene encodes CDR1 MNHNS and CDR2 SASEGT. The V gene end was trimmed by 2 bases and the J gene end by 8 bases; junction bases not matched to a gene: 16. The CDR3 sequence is CASSELGGGAGGGDEQFF. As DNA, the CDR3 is TGTGCCAGCAGTGAATTGGGAGGGGGAGCGGGAGGAGGAGATGAGCAGTTCTTC.

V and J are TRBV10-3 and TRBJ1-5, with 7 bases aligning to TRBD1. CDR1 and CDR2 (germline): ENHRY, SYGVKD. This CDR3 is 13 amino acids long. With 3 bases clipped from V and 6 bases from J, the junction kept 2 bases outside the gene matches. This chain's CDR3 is CAISDSGGQPQHF. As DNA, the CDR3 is TGTGCCATCAGTGACTCAGGGGGTCAGCCCCAGCATTTT.

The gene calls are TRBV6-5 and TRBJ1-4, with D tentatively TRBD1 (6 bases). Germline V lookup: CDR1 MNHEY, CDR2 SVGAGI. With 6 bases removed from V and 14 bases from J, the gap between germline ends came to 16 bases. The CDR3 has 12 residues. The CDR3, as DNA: TGTGCCAGCAGGGACCAGAACAGGGTCCTGTTTTTT. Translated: CASRDQNRVLFF.

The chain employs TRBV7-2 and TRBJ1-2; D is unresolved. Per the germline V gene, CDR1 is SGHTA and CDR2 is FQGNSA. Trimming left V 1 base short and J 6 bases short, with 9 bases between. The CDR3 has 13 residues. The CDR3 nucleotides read TGTGCCAGCAGCTTAGGAAGCGGTGATGGCTACACCTTC. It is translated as CASSLGSGDGYTF.

The CDR3 is CASSSFGQIDTVMGPNQPQHF. CDR3 bases: TGCGCCAGCAGCTCCTTTGGACAGATAGACACGGTTATGGGTCCCAATCAGCCCCAGCATTTT. The chain uses TRBV5-1 and TRBJ1-5, with D maybe TRBD1 (6 bases). The V gene lost 3 bases and the J gene lost 3 bases, with 31 bases spanning the gap. This CDR3 comprises 21 residues. Germline V gene lookup returns CDR1 SGHRS and CDR2 YFSETQ.

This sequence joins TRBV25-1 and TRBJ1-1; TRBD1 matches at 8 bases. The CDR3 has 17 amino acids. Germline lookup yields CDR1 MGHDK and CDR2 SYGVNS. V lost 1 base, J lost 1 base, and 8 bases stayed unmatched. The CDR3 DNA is TGTGCCAGCAGTGAATTGTATAGGGGGACAGGGAACACTGAAGCTTTCTTT. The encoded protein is CASSELYRGTGNTEAFF.

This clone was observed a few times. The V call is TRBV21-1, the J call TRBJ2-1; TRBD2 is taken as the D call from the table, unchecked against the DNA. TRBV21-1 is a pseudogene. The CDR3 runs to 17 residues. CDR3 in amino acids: CASSKERGSPTYNEQFF. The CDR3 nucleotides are TGTGCCAGCAGCAAAGAGAGAGGGTCACCAACCTACAATGAGCAGTTCTTC.

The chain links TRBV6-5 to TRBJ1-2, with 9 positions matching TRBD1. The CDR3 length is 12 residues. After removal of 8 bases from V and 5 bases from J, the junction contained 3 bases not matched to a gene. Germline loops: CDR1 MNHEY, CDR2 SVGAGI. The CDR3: CASRDRVYGYTF. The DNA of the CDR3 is TGTGCCAGCCGGGACAGGGTATATGGCTACACCTTC.

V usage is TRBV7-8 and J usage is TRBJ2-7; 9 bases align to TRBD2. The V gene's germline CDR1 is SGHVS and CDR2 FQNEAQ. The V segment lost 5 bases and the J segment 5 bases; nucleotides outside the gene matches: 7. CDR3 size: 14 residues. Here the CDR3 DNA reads TGTGCCAGCAGCCCCCCGGGACTAGCCAACGAGCAGTACTTC. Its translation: CASSPPGLANEQYF.

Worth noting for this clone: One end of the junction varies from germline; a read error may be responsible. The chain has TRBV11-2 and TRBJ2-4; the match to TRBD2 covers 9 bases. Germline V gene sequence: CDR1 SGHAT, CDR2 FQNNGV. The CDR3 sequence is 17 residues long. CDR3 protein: CASRLAGVVESKNIQYF. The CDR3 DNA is TGTGCCAGCAGATTAGCGGGAGTAGTCGAGTCCAAAAACATTCAGTACTTC.

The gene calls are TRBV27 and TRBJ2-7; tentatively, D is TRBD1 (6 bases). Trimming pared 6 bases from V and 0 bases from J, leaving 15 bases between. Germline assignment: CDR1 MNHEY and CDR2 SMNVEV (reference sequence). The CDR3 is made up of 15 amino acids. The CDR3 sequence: CASSPDRANSYEQYF. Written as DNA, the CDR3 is TGTGCCAGCAGCCCGGACAGAGCTAACTCCTACGAGCAGTACTTC.

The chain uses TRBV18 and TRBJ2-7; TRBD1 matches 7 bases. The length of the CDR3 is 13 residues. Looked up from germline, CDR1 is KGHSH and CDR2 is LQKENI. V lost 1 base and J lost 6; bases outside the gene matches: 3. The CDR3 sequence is CASSPLSGGEQYF. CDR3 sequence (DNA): TGTGCCAGCTCACCACTCTCAGGGGGCGAGCAGTACTTC.

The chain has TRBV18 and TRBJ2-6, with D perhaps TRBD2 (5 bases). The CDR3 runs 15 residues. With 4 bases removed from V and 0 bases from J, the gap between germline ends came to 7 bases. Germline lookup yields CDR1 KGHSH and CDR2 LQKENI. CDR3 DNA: TGTGCCAGCTCACTAGGGAGCTCTGGGGCCAACGTCCTGACTTTC. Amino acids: CASSLGSSGANVLTF.

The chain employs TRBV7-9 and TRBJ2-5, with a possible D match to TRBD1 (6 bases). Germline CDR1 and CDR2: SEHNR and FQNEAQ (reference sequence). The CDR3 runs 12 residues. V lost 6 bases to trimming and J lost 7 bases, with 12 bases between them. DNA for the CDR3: TGTGCCAGCAGTGGGACAAGCGGGACCCAGTACTTC. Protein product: CASSGTSGTQYF. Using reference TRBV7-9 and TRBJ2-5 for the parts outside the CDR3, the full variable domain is DTGVSQNPRHKITKRGQNVTFRCDPISEHNRLYWYRQTLGQGPEFLTYFQNEAQLEKSRLLSDRFSAERPKGSFSTLEIQRTEQGDSAMYLCASSGTSGTQYFGPGTRLLVL.

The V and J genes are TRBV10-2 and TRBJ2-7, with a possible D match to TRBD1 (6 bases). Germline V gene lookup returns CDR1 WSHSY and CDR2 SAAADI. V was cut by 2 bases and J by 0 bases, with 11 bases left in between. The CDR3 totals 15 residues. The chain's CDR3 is CASSERTESSYEQYF. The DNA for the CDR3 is TGCGCCAGCAGTGAGAGGACAGAAAGCTCCTACGAGCAGTACTTC.

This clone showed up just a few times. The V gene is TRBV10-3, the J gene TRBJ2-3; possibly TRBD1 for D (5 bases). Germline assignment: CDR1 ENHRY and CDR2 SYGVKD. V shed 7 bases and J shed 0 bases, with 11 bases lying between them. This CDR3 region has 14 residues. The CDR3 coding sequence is TGTGCCATCAAAGGGGCCTTTAGCACAGATACGCAGTATTTT. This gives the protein CAIKGAFSTDTQYF.

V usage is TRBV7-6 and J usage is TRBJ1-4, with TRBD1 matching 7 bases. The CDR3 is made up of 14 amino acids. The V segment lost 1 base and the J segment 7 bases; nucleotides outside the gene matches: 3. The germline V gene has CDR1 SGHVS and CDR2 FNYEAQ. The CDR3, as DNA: TGTGCCAGCAGCTTAGAAGGGGGCGGTGAAAAACTGTTTTTT. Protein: CASSLEGGGEKLFF.

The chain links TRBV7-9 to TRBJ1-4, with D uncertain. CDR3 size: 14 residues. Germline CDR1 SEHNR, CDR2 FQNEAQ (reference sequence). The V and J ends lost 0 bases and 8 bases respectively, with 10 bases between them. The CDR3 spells CASSLAQVEEKLFF. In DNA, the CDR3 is TGTGCCAGCAGCTTAGCGCAGGTTGAGGAAAAACTGTTTTTT.

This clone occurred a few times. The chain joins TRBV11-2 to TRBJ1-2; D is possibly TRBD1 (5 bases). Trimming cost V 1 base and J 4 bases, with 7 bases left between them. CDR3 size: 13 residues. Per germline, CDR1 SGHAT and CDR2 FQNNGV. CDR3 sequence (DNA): TGTGCCAGCAGCTTAGGGGGGGTCTATGGCTACACCTTC. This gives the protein CASSLGGVYGYTF.